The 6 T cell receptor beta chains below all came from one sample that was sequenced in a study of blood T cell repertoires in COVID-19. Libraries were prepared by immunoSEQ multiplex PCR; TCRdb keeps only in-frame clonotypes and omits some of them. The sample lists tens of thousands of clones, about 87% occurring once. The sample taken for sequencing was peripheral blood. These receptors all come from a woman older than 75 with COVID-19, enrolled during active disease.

CDR3 coding DNA: TGTGCCAGCAGTCTAGCGACTAGCGGGAGGAAAGGCACCGGGGAGCTGTTTTTT. Amino acids: CASSLATSGRKGTGELFF. This chain links TRBV27 with TRBJ2-2; TRBD2 aligns across 13 bases. This CDR3 comprises 18 residues. Germline V gene data show CDR1 as MNHEY and CDR2 as SMNVEV (reference sequence). V gave up 5 bases and J gave up 4 bases; unmatched junction bases: 10.

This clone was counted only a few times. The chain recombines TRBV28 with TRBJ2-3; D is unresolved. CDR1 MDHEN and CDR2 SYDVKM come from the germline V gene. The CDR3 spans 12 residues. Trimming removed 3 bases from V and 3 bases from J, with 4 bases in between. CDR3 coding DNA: TGTGCCAGCAGTTTTCGGACAGATACGCAGTATTTT. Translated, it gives CASSFRTDTQYF.

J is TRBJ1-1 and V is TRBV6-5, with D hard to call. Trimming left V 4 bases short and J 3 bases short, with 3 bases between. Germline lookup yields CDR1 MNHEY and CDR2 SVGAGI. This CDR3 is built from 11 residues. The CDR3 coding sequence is TGTGCCAGCAGTTCGGACACTGAAGCTTTCTTT. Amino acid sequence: CASSSDTEAFF.

Here the CDR3 reads CASSFGQNYGYTF. CDR3 coding DNA: TGTGCCAGCAGCTTTGGACAAAACTATGGCTACACCTTC. The rearrangement uses TRBV5-6 and TRBJ1-2, with a tentative D call TRBD1 (5 bases). The CDR3 length is 13 residues. V dropped 2 bases and J dropped 2 bases, with 7 bases sitting between them. Germline V gives CDR1 SGHDT, CDR2 YYEEEE. Together with reference TRBV5-6 and TRBJ1-2, the CDR3 gives the full variable domain: DAGVTQSPTHLIKTRGQQVTLRCSPKSGHDTVSWYQQALGQGPQFIFQYYEEEERQRGNFPDRFSGHQFPNYSSELNVNALLLGDSALYLCASSFGQNYGYTFGSGTRLTVV.

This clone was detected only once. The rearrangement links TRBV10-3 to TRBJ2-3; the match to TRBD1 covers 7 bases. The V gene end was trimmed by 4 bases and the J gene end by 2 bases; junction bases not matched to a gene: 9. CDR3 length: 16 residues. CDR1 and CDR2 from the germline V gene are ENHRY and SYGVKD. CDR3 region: CAISGVPGQYTDTQYF. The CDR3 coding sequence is TGTGCCATCAGTGGGGTTCCGGGACAGTACACAGATACGCAGTATTTT.

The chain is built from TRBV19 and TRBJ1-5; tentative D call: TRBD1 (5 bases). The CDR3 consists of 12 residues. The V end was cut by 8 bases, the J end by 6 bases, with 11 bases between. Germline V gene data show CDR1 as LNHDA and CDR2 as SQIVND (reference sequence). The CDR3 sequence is CASWGGGQPQHF. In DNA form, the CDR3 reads TGTGCCAGTTGGGGGGGAGGTCAGCCCCAGCATTTT. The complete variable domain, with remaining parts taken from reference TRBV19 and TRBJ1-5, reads DGGITQSPKYLFRKEGQNVTLSCEQNLNHDAMYWYRQDPGQGLRLIYYSQIVNDFQKGDIAEGYSVSREKKESFPLTVTSAQKNPTAFYLCASWGGGQPQHFGDGTRLSIL.